The clone carrying this TCR beta chain was seen repeatedly, ten times or more. These data belong to a study of blood T cell repertoires in COVID-19. Background on the study: Sites in the United States, Italy and Spain provided acute and convalescent COVID-19 samples. The analysed material was cDNA or gDNA that came from T cells, B-cell-depleted T cells, or PBMCs.

Per the original data handling: Nucleated cell number was recorded as an estimate derived from reference gene primer amplification. Sequenced by immunoSEQ multiplex PCR; TCRdb stores in-frame clones only, minus some. V and J calls plus clone size are reproduced from that table; the DNA served to infer D and trimming. Found here are under 250,000 clones, about nine tenths of them singletons; the top ten hold around 1.6%. CDR1 is SGHVS, CDR2 FQNEAQ, per germline. The CDR3 is 13 residues long. V was cut by 5 bases and J by 3 bases, with 10 bases left in between. The rearrangement uses TRBV7-8 and TRBJ1-1, with a tentative D call TRBD1 (6 bases). The TCR was taken from a woman in her sixties or seventies who had recovered from COVID-19. Sequencing used peripheral blood. Written as DNA, the CDR3 is TGTGCCAGCAGCGGGGGGGGGCACACTGAAGCTTTCTTT. Protein: CASSGGGHTEAFF.